These T cell receptor beta chains were read from a single sample in a study of OX40 agonist ivuxolimab in advanced cancers. Clones were read by immunoSEQ multiplex PCR, and TCRdb kept only the in-frame ones, dropping some. The data hold some 69,000 clones, with approximately 92% observed a single time. Source: CD4+ or CD8+ T cells sorted from blood, taken in a trial of the OX40 agonist ivuxolimab. The receptor source for this set is an adult with an advanced solid tumor such as melanoma, head and neck, liver or kidney cancer. The CDR3 runs from the conserved cysteine through the conserved F or W. The D gene is left open where the match is weak. Not all rows give a size; the values are once, few, many and, for expanded clones, a class.

V gene	J gene	clone size	D gene	CDR3 protein	CDR3 DNA
TRBV30	TRBJ2-2	.	.	CAWSPNTGELFF	TGTGCCTGGAGTCCGAACACCGGGGAGCTGTTTTTT
TRBV28	TRBJ1-1	.	.	CASSLIAGALREAFF	TGTGCCAGCAGTTTGATAGCGGGGGCCTTGCGAGAAGCTTTCTTT
TRBV6-5	TRBJ2-1	.	.	CASRESRGEQFF	TGTGCCAGCAGAGAATCGAGGGGGGAGCAGTTCTTC
TRBV28	TRBJ2-4	.	.	CASSTQDRLILAKNIQYF	TGTGCCAGCAGCACCCAGGACAGACTCATATTAGCCAAAAACATTCAGTACTTC
TRBV4-3	TRBJ2-1	.	TRBD2	CASSQDRSSGRFNEQFF	TGCGCCAGCAGCCAAGATCGTTCCAGCGGGAGGTTCAATGAGCAGTTCTTC
TRBV15	TRBJ2-1	few	.	CATSREMIAGGEQFF	TGTGCCACCAGCAGAGAAATGATAGCCGGGGGTGAGCAGTTCTTC
TRBV7-6	TRBJ1-1	.	.	CASSPSGLNTEAFF	TGTGCCAGCAGCCCCTCAGGTTTGAACACTGAAGCTTTCTTT
TRBV5-4	TRBJ1-5	once	.	CASSQDGPVVGSQPQHF	TGTGCCAGCAGCCAAGATGGGCCGGTTGTAGGGAGTCAGCCCCAGCATTTT
TRBV7-9	TRBJ2-7	once	.	CASSYTRQSYEQYF	TGTGCCAGCAGCTACACCCGACAGAGCTACGAGCAGTACTTC
TRBV11-2	TRBJ2-6	.	.	CASTPDSRLISGANVLTF	TGTGCCAGCACTCCGGACAGTCGCCTTATCTCTGGGGCCAACGTCCTGACTTTC
TRBV7-2	TRBJ2-6	.	.	CASSLEYRFSGANVLTF	TGTGCCAGCAGCTTAGAATATCGCTTCTCTGGGGCCAACGTCCTGACTTTC
TRBV18	TRBJ1-2	.	.	CASSPPGDGYTF	TGTGCCAGCTCACCACCAGGGGATGGCTACACCTTC
TRBV28	TRBJ2-7	.	.	CASSALYEQYF	TGTGCCAGCAGTGCGCTCTACGAGCAGTACTTC
TRBV5-4	TRBJ1-1	.	.	CASSLGLSWGTGKGTEAFF	TGTGCCAGCAGCTTGGGACTGTCTTGGGGAACAGGGAAGGGCACTGAAGCTTTCTTT
TRBV10-2	TRBJ2-4	.	.	CASSEQGRENIQYF	TGCGCCAGCAGTGAGCAGGGGAGAGAAAACATTCAGTACTTC
TRBV28	TRBJ2-7	few	.	CASTPGGSEKQTYEQYF	TGTGCCAGCACCCCCGGAGGGTCAGAGAAGCAAACCTACGAGCAGTACTTC
TRBV10-3	TRBJ1-1	.	.	CAISERTGLGSEEEAFF	TGTGCCATCAGTGAAAGAACAGGGTTAGGAAGCGAGGAGGAAGCTTTCTTT
TRBV15	TRBJ2-1	.	TRBD2	CATSRLAGGLNEQFF	TGTGCCACCAGCAGATTAGCGGGAGGTCTCAATGAGCAGTTCTTC
TRBV18	TRBJ1-5	.	TRBD1	CASSSDRDQPQHF	TGTGCCAGCTCATCAGACAGGGATCAGCCCCAGCATTTT
TRBV10-3	TRBJ2-5	.	TRBD2	CAIGGTSGFQETQYF	TGTGCCATCGGGGGGACTAGCGGGTTTCAAGAGACCCAGTACTTC
TRBV7-2	TRBJ2-2	once	.	CASSFFAGTGELFF	TGTGCCAGCAGCTTTTTCGCGGGCACCGGGGAGCTGTTTTTT
TRBV23-1	TRBJ2-7	.	TRBD2	CASSQGDRGVDEQYF	TGCGCCAGCAGTCAAGGGGACCGGGGGGTGGACGAGCAGTACTTC
TRBV4-1	TRBJ2-6	.	.	CASSQVGSKSGANVLTF	TGCGCCAGCAGCCAAGTGGGAAGTAAGTCTGGGGCCAACGTCCTGACTTTC
TRBV30	TRBJ2-2	.	TRBD2	CARSGRAAVTGELFF	TGTGCCCGGAGCGGGAGGGCCGCGGTCACCGGGGAGCTGTTTTTT
TRBV28	TRBJ2-3	.	TRBD1	CASSLWGTGTGTTDTQYF	TGTGCCAGCAGTTTATGGGGGACCGGGACAGGGACCACAGATACGCAGTATTTT
TRBV28	TRBJ2-7	.	TRBD2	CASKGLAGLSYEQYF	TGTGCCAGCAAAGGGCTAGCGGGACTCTCCTACGAGCAGTACTTC
TRBV7-9	TRBJ2-7	.	.	CASSLGYINGSFSYEQYF	TGTGCCAGCAGCTTAGGGTATATTAACGGGTCTTTCTCCTACGAGCAGTACTTC
TRBV11-2	TRBJ2-7	.	TRBD2	CASSLEGLASYEQYF	TGTGCCAGCAGCTTAGAGGGACTAGCGTCCTACGAGCAGTACTTC
TRBV9	TRBJ1-4	.	.	CASSVGMHEKLFF	TGTGCCAGCAGCGTCGGTATGCATGAAAAACTGTTTTTT
TRBV7-2	TRBJ2-3	.	.	CASSWNPSTDTQYF	TGTGCCAGCAGCTGGAACCCTAGCACAGATACGCAGTATTTT
TRBV2	TRBJ2-5	.	TRBD1	CASGGGTGQQTQYF	TGTGCCAGTGGAGGCGGGACAGGTCAGCAGACCCAGTACTTC
TRBV5-1	TRBJ2-3	.	TRBD2	CASSLTSGRPTDTQYF	TGCGCCAGCAGCTTGACTAGCGGGAGGCCCACAGATACGCAGTATTTT
TRBV5-1	TRBJ1-1	.	.	CASSLEAGSGAFF	TGCGCCAGCAGCTTGGAGGCGGGTTCGGGAGCTTTCTTT
TRBV15	TRBJ1-2	.	TRBD1	CATSRDLAGGSYGYTF	TGTGCCACCAGCAGAGATCTGGCAGGGGGCAGCTATGGCTACACCTTC
TRBV9	TRBJ2-1	.	TRBD2	CASSGLTSSSYNEQFF	TGTGCCAGCAGCGGACTGACTAGCAGCTCCTACAATGAGCAGTTCTTC
TRBV18	TRBJ2-7	.	TRBD1	CASSPVRQGGEQYF	TGTGCCAGCTCACCAGTCCGACAGGGTGGCGAGCAGTACTTC
TRBV29-1	TRBJ2-1	.	.	CSVDLSSYNEQFF	TGCAGCGTTGACTTGAGCTCCTACAATGAGCAGTTCTTC
TRBV5-4	TRBJ1-2	.	TRBD1	CASSPGQGTNYGYTF	TGTGCCAGCAGCCCGGGACAGGGGACTAACTATGGCTACACCTTC
TRBV7-2	TRBJ1-5	once	TRBD1	CASSLAGQVYQPQHF	TGTGCCAGCAGCTTAGCGGGACAGGTCTATCAGCCCCAGCATTTT